This T cell receptor (beta chain) was sequenced in a study of blood T cell repertoires in COVID-19. About the study: Sources were T cells, B-cell-depleted T cells, or PBMCs; the material itself was cDNA or gDNA.

The CDR3 extends over 15 amino acids. Germline V gene sequence: CDR1 LGHNA, CDR2 YSLEER. V lost 2 bases and J lost 4, with 13 bases in between. The assay was immunoSEQ multiplex PCR, and TCRdb's table has in-frame clones only and misses some. The sample has some 110,000 clones; roughly 90% are singletons. This clone has a single count. V gene TRBV4-3 combines with J gene TRBJ2-3; unclear D gene. This TCR derives from a human donor in a cohort sampled during active COVID-19. Source material: peripheral blood. CDR3 residues: CASSQQLTDSDTQYF. The CDR3 DNA sequence: TGCGCCAGCAGCCAACAACTTACAGATTCAGATACGCAGTATTTT.